The next 4 T cell receptor beta chains were all read from a single sample in a study of brain T cells in children with intractable seizures. Generated by immunoSEQ multiplex PCR, the TCRdb table keeps only in-frame clones and is missing some. Counted here are 62,000 or so clones, 90% to 96% occurring once; the ten biggest clones make up 0.35% to 0.4%. The material was peripheral blood, obtained at surgery. The receptors come from a boy under two years old with focal cortical dysplasia and intractable seizures.

The V and J genes are TRBV7-6 and TRBJ1-3, with a tentative D call TRBD1 (5 bases). Trimming removed 1 base from V and 6 bases from J, with 10 bases in between. CDR3 size: 14 residues. The germline gives CDR1 SGHVS, CDR2 FNYEAQ. The CDR3 protein is CASSLGQSANTIYF. The CDR3 DNA follows: TGTGCCAGCAGCTTAGGACAGAGTGCAAACACCATATATTTT.

V is TRBV7-6 and J is TRBJ2-3; 9 bases align to TRBD2. This CDR3 is built from 16 residues. V lost 2 bases and J lost 0; bases outside the gene matches: 3. Germline V gives CDR1 SGHVS, CDR2 FNYEAQ. DNA of the CDR3: TGTGCCAGCAGCTTAAGGGCGGGAGGGAGCACAGATACGCAGTATTTT. Its translation: CASSLRAGGSTDTQYF.

The chain uses TRBV28 and TRBJ2-3; D may be TRBD2 (5 bases). This CDR3 spans 16 amino acids. The germline V gene encodes CDR1 MDHEN and CDR2 SYDVKM. The V gene lost 6 bases and the J gene lost 4 bases, with 20 bases spanning the gap. CDR3 coding DNA: TGTGCCAGCAGAGCCCCCGGAGGCCCTGGCGCAGATACGCAGTATTTT. Translation gives CASRAPGGPGADTQYF.

This clone came up once. V gene TRBV11-2 combines with J gene TRBJ2-5; tentative D call: TRBD1 (5 bases). Per germline, CDR1 SGHAT and CDR2 FQNNGV. V shed 3 bases and J shed 2 bases, with 7 bases lying between them. The length of the CDR3 is 13 residues. For the CDR3, the DNA is TGTGCCAGCAGCTTGGGGCATCAAGAGACCCAGTACTTC. Encoded protein: CASSLGHQETQYF.